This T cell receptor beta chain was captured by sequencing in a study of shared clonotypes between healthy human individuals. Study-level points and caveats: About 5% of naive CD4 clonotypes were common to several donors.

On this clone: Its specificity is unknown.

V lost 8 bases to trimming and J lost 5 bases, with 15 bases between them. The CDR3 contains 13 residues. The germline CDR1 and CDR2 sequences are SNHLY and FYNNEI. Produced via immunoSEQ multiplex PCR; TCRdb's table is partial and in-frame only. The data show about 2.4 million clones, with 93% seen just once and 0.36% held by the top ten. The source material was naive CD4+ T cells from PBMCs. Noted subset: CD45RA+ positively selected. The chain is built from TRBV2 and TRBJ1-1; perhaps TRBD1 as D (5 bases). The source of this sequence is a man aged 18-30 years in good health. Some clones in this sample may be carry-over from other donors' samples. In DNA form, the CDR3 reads TGTGCCAGCGAAAGTGATGGGGGGACTGAAGCTTTCTTT. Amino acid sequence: CASESDGGTEAFF.